Here is one T cell receptor beta chain with its context. The protocol was immunoSEQ multiplex PCR, while the TCRdb copy is restricted to in-frame clones and leaves out a portion. This sample has 95,000 to 100,000 clones, with approximately 80% found just once. The sample is drawn from a study of blood T cell repertoires in COVID-19. As for the study in general: Sites in the United States, Italy and Spain provided acute and convalescent COVID-19 samples. PBMCs, B-cell-depleted T cells, or T cells provided the cDNA or gDNA that made up the material.

This CDR3 has 13 amino acids. V dropped 2 bases and J dropped 4 bases, with 8 bases sitting between them. CDR1 and CDR2 (germline): SGHVS, FQNEAQ. This TCR derives from a human donor in a cohort sampled during active COVID-19. The source material was peripheral blood. The rearrangement joins TRBV7-8 to TRBJ1-2; unclear D gene. In nucleotides, the CDR3 is TGTGCCAGCAGCTTAACAAACAGCTATGGCTACACCTTC. Translation: CASSLTNSYGYTF.